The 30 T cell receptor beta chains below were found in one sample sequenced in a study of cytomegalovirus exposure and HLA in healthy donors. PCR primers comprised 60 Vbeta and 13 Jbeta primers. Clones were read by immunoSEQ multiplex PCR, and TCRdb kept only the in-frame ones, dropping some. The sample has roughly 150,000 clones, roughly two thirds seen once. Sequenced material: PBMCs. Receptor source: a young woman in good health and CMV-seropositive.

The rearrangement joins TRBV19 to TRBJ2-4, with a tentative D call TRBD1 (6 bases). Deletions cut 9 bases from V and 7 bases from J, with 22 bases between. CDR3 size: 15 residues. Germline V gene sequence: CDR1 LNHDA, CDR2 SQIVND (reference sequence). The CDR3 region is CASRGRGAQLNIQYF. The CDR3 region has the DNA TGTGCCAGCCGGGGCAGGGGAGCGCAGCTGAACATTCAGTACTTC. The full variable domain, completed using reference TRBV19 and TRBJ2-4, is DGGITQSPKYLFRKEGQNVTLSCEQNLNHDAMYWYRQDPGQGLRLIYYSQIVNDFQKGDIAEGYSVSREKKESFPLTVTSAQKNPTAFYLCASRGRGAQLNIQYFGAGTRLSVL.

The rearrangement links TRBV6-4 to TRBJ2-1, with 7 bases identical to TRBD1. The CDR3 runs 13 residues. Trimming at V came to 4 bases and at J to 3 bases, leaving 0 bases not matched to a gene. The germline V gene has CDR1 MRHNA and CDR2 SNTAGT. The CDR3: CASSAGGYNEQFF. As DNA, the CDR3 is TGTGCCAGCAGTGCAGGGGGCTACAATGAGCAGTTCTTC.

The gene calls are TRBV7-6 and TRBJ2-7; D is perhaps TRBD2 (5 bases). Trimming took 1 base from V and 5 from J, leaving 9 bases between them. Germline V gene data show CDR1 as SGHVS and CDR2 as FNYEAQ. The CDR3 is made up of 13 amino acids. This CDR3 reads CASSLVSGDEQYF. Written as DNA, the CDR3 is TGTGCCAGCAGCTTAGTAAGCGGCGACGAGCAGTACTTC.

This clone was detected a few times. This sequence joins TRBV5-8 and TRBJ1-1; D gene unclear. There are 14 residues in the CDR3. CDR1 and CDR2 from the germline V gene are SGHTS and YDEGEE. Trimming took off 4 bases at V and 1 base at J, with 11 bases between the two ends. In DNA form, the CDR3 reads TGTGCCAGCAGCCGAAGAACGGGGAACACTGAAGCTTTCTTT. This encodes CASSRRTGNTEAFF.

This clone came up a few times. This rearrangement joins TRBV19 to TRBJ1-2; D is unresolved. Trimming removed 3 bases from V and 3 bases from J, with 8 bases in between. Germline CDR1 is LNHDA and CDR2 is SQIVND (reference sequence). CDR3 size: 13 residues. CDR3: CASSIRDDYGYTF. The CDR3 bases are TGTGCCAGTAGTATCCGGGATGACTATGGCTACACCTTC.

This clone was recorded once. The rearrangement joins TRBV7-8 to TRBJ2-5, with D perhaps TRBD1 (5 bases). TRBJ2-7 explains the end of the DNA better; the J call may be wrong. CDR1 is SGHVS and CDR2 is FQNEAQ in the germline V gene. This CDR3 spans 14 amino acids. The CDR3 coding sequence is TGTGCCAGCAGCCCCTCGGCAGGGTGGCACGAGCAGTACTTC. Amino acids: CASSPSAGWHEQYF.

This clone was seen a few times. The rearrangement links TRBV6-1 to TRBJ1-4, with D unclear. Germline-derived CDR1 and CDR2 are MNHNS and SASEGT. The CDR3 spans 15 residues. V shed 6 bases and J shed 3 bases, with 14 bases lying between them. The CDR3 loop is CASRVYGGANEKLFF. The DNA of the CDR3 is TGTGCCAGCAGGGTCTATGGAGGAGCTAATGAAAAACTGTTTTTT.

DNA of the CDR3: TGTGCCAGCAGTCCACGGACAGTGACTTTAAATGAAAAACTGTTTTTT. Its translation: CASSPRTVTLNEKLFF. V and J are TRBV28 and TRBJ1-4; weak D call: TRBD1 (6 bases). In germline, CDR1 is MDHEN, CDR2 SYDVKM. The CDR3 length is 16 residues. Trimming removed 5 bases at V and 5 bases at J, with 18 bases between.

The CDR3 DNA sequence: TGTGCCAGCAGCGTAGATAATACCCTCGGTCAGCCCCAGCATTTT. Amino acids: CASSVDNTLGQPQHF. The V call is TRBV9, the J call TRBJ1-5; no firm D call. The CDR3 is made up of 15 amino acids. Trimming shortened V by 0 bases and J by 6 bases, and 13 bases separated the two germline ends. Germline V gene sequence: CDR1 SGDLS, CDR2 YYNGEE.

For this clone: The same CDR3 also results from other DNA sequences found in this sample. DNA of the CDR3: TGTGCCAGCAGTTACTCGAGGAGCTACGAGCAGTACTTC. Protein sequence: CASSYSRSYEQYF. The chain combines TRBV6-6 with TRBJ2-7; no firm D call. This CDR3 has 13 amino acids. The germline V gene encodes CDR1 MNHNY and CDR2 SVGAGI (reference sequence). The ends were cut back, 0 bases at V and 3 bases at J, with 6 bases in the middle.

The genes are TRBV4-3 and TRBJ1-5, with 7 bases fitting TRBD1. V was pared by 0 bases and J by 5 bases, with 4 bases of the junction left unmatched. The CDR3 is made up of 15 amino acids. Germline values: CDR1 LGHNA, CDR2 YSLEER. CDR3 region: CASSQDLTGDQPQHF. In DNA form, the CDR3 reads TGCGCCAGCAGCCAAGATCTAACAGGGGATCAGCCCCAGCATTTT.

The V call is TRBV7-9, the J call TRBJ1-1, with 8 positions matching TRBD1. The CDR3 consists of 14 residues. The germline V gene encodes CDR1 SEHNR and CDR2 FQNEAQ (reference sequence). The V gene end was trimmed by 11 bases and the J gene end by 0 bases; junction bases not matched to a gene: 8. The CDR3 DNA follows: TGTGCCGGAGACAGGGGCTCGATGAACACTGAAGCTTTCTTT. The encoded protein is CAGDRGSMNTEAFF.

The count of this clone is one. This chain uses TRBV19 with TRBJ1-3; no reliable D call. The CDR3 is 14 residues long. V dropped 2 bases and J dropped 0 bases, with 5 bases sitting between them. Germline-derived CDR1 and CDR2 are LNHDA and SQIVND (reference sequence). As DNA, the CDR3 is TGTGCCAGTAGTATATCCAGCTCTGGAAACACCATATATTTT. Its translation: CASSISSSGNTIYF.

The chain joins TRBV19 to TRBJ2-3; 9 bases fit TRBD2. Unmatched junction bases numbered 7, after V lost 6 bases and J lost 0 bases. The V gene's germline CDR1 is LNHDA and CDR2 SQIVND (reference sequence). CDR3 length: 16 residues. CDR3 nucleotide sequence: TGTGCCAGTAGCAAGGCGGGGGGGCCGAGCACAGATACGCAGTATTTT. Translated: CASSKAGGPSTDTQYF.

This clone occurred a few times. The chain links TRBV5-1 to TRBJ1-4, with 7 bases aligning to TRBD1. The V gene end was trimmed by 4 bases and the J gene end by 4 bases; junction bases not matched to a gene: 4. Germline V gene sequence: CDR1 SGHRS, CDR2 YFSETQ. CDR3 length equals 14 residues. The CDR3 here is CASSLGQFNEKLFF. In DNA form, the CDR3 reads TGCGCCAGCAGCCTGGGACAGTTTAATGAAAAACTGTTTTTT.

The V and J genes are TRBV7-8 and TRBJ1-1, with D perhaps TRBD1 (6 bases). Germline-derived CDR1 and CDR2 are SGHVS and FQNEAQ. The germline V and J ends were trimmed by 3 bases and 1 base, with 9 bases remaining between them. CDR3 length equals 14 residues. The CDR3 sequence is CASSFRGRNTEAFF. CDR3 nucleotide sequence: TGTGCCAGCAGCTTCAGGGGTAGGAACACTGAAGCTTTCTTT.

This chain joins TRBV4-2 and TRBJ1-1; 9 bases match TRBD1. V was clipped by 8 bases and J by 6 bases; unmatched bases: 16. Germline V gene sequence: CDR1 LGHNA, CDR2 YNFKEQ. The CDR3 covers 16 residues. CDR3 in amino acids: CASAKMDRGSRAEAFF. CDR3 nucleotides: TGTGCCAGCGCTAAGATGGACAGGGGATCGAGGGCTGAAGCTTTCTTT.

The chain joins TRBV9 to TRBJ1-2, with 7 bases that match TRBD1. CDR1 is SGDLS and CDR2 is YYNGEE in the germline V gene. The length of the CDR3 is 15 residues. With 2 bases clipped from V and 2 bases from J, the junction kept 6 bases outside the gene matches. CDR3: CASSVGQSNNYGYTF. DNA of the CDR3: TGTGCCAGCAGCGTGGGACAGAGTAACAACTATGGCTACACCTTC.

The CDR3 DNA sequence: TGTGCCTGGACCTCAGGGGGGAATCAGCCCCAGCATTTT. It translates to CAWTSGGNQPQHF. This chain joins TRBV30 and TRBJ1-5, with 7 bases fitting TRBD1. The junction had 4 bases not matched to a gene; V was cut back by 4 bases and J by 4 bases. CDR1 is GTSNPN and CDR2 is SVGIG in the germline V gene (reference sequence). This CDR3 comprises 13 residues.

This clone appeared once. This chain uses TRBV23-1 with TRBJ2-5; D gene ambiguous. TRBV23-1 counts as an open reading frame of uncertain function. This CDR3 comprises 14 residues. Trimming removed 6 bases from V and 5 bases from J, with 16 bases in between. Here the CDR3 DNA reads TGCGCCAGCAGCCATATTTTCCCCGGGGAGACCCAGTACTTC. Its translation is CASSHIFPGETQYF.

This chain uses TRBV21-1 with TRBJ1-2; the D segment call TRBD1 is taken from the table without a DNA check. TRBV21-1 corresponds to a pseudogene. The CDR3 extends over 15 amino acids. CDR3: CASSIRTGCAYGYTF. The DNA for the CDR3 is TGTGCCAGCAGCATCCGGACAGGGTGTGCCTATGGCTACACCTTC.

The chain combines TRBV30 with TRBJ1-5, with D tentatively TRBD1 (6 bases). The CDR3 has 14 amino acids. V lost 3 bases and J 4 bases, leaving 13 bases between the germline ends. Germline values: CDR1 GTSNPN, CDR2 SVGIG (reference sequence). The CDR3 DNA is TGTGCCTGGAGCGCCGGGCAGGGGAATCAGCCCCAGCATTTT. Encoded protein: CAWSAGQGNQPQHF.

CDR3: CATRKDQGSYEQYF. The CDR3 bases are TGTGCCACCCGGAAGGACCAGGGGTCCTACGAGCAGTACTTC. The J gene is TRBJ2-7, the V gene TRBV11-1; tentative D call: TRBD1 (6 bases). Germline V gene sequence: CDR1 SGHAT, CDR2 FQDESV (reference sequence). Trimming left V 10 bases short and J 1 base short, with 17 bases between. CDR3 size: 14 residues.

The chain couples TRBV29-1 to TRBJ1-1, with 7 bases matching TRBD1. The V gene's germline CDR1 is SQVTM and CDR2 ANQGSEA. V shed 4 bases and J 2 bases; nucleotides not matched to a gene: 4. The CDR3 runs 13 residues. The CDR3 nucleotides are TGCAGCGTTGCGGGGACAGAAAACACTGAAGCTTTCTTT. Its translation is CSVAGTENTEAFF.

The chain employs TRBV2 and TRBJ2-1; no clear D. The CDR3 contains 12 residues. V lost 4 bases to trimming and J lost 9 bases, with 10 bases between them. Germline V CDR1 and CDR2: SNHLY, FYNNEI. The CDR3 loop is CASSVSLVEQFF. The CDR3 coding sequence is TGTGCCAGCAGTGTTTCACTGGTTGAGCAGTTCTTC.

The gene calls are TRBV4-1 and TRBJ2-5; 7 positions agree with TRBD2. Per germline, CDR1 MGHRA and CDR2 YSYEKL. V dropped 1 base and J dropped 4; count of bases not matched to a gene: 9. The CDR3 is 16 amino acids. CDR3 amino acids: CASSQGGGGWRETQYF. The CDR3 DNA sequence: TGCGCCAGCAGCCAAGGTGGGGGGGGGTGGAGAGAGACCCAGTACTTC.

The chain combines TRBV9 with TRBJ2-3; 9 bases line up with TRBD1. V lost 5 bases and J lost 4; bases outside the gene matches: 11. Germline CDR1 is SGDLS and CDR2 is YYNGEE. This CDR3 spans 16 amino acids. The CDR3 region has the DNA TGTGCCAGCAGTGGCCGTACAGGGGGCGTCGCAGATACGCAGTATTTT. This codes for CASSGRTGGVADTQYF. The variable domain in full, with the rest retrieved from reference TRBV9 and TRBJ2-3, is DSGVTQTPKHLITATGQRVTLRCSPRSGDLSVYWYQQSLDQGLQFLIQYYNGEERAKGNILERFSAQQFPDLHSELNLSSLELGDSALYFCASSGRTGGVADTQYFGPGTRLTVL.

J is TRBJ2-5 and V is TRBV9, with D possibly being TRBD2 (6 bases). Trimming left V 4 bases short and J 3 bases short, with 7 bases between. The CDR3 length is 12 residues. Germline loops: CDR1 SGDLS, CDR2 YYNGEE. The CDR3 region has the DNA TGTGCCAGCAGCAGACTAGAAGAGACCCAGTACTTC. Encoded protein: CASSRLEETQYF.

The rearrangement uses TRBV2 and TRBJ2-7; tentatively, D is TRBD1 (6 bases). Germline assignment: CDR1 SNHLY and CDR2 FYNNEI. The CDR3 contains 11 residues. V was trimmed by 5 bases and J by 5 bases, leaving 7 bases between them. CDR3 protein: CASSNRDEQYF. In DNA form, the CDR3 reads TGTGCCAGCAGTAACAGGGACGAGCAGTACTTC.

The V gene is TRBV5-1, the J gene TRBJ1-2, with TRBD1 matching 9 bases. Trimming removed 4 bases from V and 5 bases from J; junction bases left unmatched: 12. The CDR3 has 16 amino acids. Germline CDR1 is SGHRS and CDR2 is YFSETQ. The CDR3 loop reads CASSPTGTGPRYGYTF. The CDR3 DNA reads TGCGCCAGCAGCCCGACCGGGACAGGGCCGAGGTATGGCTACACCTTC.